Sequencing of this TCR beta chain was carried out in a study of T cells expressing NK-cell markers. Looking at the study overall: In sorted CD3+CD56+NKG2C+, CD3+CD56+NKG2C- and CD3+CD56-NKG2C+ T cells, TCR beta repertoires were obtained.

One entry per CDR3 protein, without DNA, is what TCRdb gives after re-calling the 5' RACE reads. This specimen shows hundreds of thousands of distinct CDR3 sequences; the ten leading clones hold approximately 3.6%. Germline V gene sequence: CDR1 SQVTM, CDR2 ANQGSEA. The CDR3 totals 15 residues. The sequenced material came from blood T cells: a sorted CD56 or NKG2C T cell subset, CD4+ or CD8+ T cells, or bulk PBMC T cells (not recorded which). This clonotype originated in a man between 18 and 29 years old in good health. The chain employs TRBV29-1 and TRBJ2-6; TCRdb's D gene call, TRBD1, goes unchecked for lack of DNA. The CDR3 sequence: CSVGGVPSGANVLTF. Full variable domain (missing parts from reference TRBV29-1 and TRBJ2-6): SAVISQKPSRDICQRGTSLTIQCQVDSQVTMMFWYRQQPGQSLTLIATANQGSEATYESGFVIDKFPISRPNLTFSTLTVSNMSPEDSSIYLCSVGGVPSGANVLTFGAGSRLTVL.